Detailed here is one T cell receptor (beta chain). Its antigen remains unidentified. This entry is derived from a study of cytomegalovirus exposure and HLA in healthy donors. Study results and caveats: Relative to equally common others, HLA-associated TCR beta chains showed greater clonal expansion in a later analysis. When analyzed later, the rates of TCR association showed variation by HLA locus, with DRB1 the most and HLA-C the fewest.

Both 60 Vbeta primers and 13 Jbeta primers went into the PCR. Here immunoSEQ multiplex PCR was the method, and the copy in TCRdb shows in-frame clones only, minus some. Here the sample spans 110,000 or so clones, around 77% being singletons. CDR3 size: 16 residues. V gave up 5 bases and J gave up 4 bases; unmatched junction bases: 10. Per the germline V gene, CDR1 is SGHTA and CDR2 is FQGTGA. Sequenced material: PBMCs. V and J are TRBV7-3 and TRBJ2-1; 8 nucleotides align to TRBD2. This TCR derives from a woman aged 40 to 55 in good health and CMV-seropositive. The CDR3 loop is CASSREGGVGYNEQFF. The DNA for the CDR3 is TGTGCCAGCAGCCGGGAGGGAGGGGTGGGTTACAATGAGCAGTTCTTC.